What follows are 23 T cell receptor beta chains derived from one specimen sequenced in a study of blood T cell repertoires in COVID-19. Clones were read by immunoSEQ multiplex PCR, and TCRdb kept only the in-frame ones, dropping some. The sample comprises fewer than 350,000 clones, 75% to 95% of which are singletons, and 6.5% to 8% rests with the top ten. Sequencing input: peripheral blood. Receptor source: a woman in her thirties with COVID-19, enrolled during active disease.

This clone was picked up one time. The chain joins TRBV6-5 to TRBJ2-3; D is uncertain. The CDR3 spans 13 residues. The V end lost 2 bases, the J end lost 1 base, and 4 bases lay between the germline ends. CDR1 is MNHEY, CDR2 SVGAGI, per germline. CDR3 protein: CASSYSGTDTQYF. As DNA, the CDR3 is TGTGCCAGCAGTTACAGCGGCACAGATACGCAGTATTTT.

The chain has TRBV15 and TRBJ2-1; D perhaps matches TRBD1 (6 bases). Germline assignment: CDR1 LNHNV and CDR2 YYDKDF (reference sequence). The CDR3 spans 15 residues. The germline V and J ends were trimmed by 5 bases and 5 bases, with 16 bases remaining between them. As DNA, the CDR3 is TGTGCCACCAGCTCCTGGGGTGGGGGCCACAATGAGCAGTTCTTC. It specifies CATSSWGGGHNEQFF. The complete variable domain, with remaining parts taken from reference TRBV15 and TRBJ2-1, reads DAMVIQNPRYQVTQFGKPVTLSCSQTLNHNVMYWYQQKSSQAPKLLFHYYDKDFNNEADTPDNFQSRRPNTSFCFLDIRSPGLGDTAMYLCATSSWGGGHNEQFFGPGTRLTVL.

The genes are TRBV2 and TRBJ2-2; 7 bases match TRBD2. CDR3 length equals 17 residues. V was clipped by 6 bases and J by 3 bases; unmatched bases: 13. CDR1 is SNHLY, CDR2 FYNNEI, per germline. The DNA for the CDR3 is TGTGCCAGCAGCGGCCTCGGGGCTAGCGGAGACACCGGGGAGCTGTTTTTT. This gives the protein CASSGLGASGDTGELFF. Filled out from reference TRBV2 and TRBJ2-2, the complete variable domain reads EPEVTQTPSHQVTQMGQEVILRCVPISNHLYFYWYRQILGQKVEFLVSFYNNEISEKSEIFDDQFSVERPDGSNFTLKIRSTKLEDSAMYFCASSGLGASGDTGELFFGEGSRLTVL.

The chain is built from TRBV30 and TRBJ1-1; D ambiguous. V was cut by 3 bases and J by 1 base, with 9 bases left in between. Germline V gene data show CDR1 as GTSNPN and CDR2 as SVGIG (reference sequence). CDR3 size: 13 residues. The DNA for the CDR3 is TGTGCCTGGAGAGTCCTAGGGAACACTGAAGCTTTCTTT. It translates to CAWRVLGNTEAFF.

This chain uses TRBV2 with TRBJ1-1, with unresolved D. CDR3 length: 14 amino acids. CDR1 is SNHLY, CDR2 FYNNEI, per germline. V was cut by 1 base and J by 3 bases, with 9 bases left in between. The CDR3 DNA sequence: TGTGCCAGCAGTGAAGAGGTGAGGGACACTGAAGCTTTCTTT. Amino acids: CASSEEVRDTEAFF.

The chain links TRBV18 to TRBJ2-6; no clear D gene. This CDR3 has 14 residues. The germline CDR1 and CDR2 sequences are KGHSH and LQKENI. Trimming stripped 1 base from V and 4 bases from J, with 5 bases between. CDR3 residues: CASSPLRGANVLTF. The CDR3 bases are TGTGCCAGCTCACCACTGAGAGGGGCCAACGTCCTGACTTTC. The variable domain in full, completed from reference TRBV18 and TRBJ2-6, reads NAGVMQNPRHLVRRRGQEARLRCSPMKGHSHVYWYRQLPEEGLKFMVYLQKENIIDESGMPKERFSAEFPKEGPSILRIQQVVRGDSAAYFCASSPLRGANVLTFGAGSRLTVL.

The genes are TRBV2 and TRBJ2-7; D uncertain. The CDR3 has 10 amino acids. Germline V lookup: CDR1 SNHLY, CDR2 FYNNEI. V lost 5 bases and J 3 bases, leaving 2 bases between the germline ends. CDR3 amino acids: CASSLYEQYF. The CDR3 bases are TGTGCCAGCAGTCTCTACGAGCAGTACTTC.

This clone has only one observation. This chain links TRBV9 with TRBJ2-3; 7 bases align to TRBD2. Germline V gene sequence: CDR1 SGDLS, CDR2 YYNGEE. The CDR3 runs 15 residues. With 6 bases clipped from V and 4 bases from J, the junction kept 11 bases outside the gene matches. The DNA of the CDR3 is TGTGCCAGCACGGACGGGAGGCGCGGATCAGATACGCAGTATTTT. Translating it yields CASTDGRRGSDTQYF.

This clone was counted between two and nine times. J is TRBJ2-5 and V is TRBV15; D is undetermined. The germline gives CDR1 LNHNV, CDR2 YYDKDF (reference sequence). This CDR3 comprises 14 residues. Trimming shortened V by 1 base and J by 2 bases, and 8 bases separated the two germline ends. In DNA form, the CDR3 reads TGTGCCACCAGCAGAGGCCAGTCGCAAGAGACCCAGTACTTC. Translated, it gives CATSRGQSQETQYF.

This clone was found once. V and J are TRBV28 and TRBJ1-4, with D unresolved. Trimming shortened V by 6 bases and J by 5 bases, and 13 bases separated the two germline ends. The CDR3 contains 14 residues. Germline CDR1 reads MDHEN; CDR2 reads SYDVKM. CDR3 sequence reads: CASREDRGNEKLFF. In nucleotides, the CDR3 is TGTGCCAGCAGGGAGGACCGCGGGAATGAAAAACTGTTTTTT.

As to this clone: The sample contains more than one DNA sequence encoding this CDR3. The V and J genes are TRBV5-4 and TRBJ2-5, with D maybe TRBD1 (6 bases). This CDR3 has 14 residues. V was trimmed by 0 bases and J by 4 bases, leaving 10 bases between them. Germline V gene sequence: CDR1 SGHNT, CDR2 YYREEE (reference sequence). CDR3 bases: TGTGCCAGCAGCTTGGGGCAGGGGCGAGAGACCCAGTACTTC. It is translated as CASSLGQGRETQYF.

V is TRBV9 and J is TRBJ1-1, with TRBD1 identical over 7 bases. The CDR3 is 15 amino acids. The V and J ends lost 2 bases and 2 bases, in that order; junction bases with no gene match: 6. CDR1 is SGDLS, CDR2 YYNGEE, per germline. CDR3 loop: CASSVGTASNTEAFF. As DNA, the CDR3 is TGTGCCAGCAGCGTTGGGACAGCTTCCAACACTGAAGCTTTCTTT.

The J gene is TRBJ2-1, the V gene TRBV23-1; a weak D match, TRBD1 (8 bases). TRBV23-1 is an ORF, with its function uncertain. CDR3 length: 15 amino acids. Between the trimmed V and J ends, which lost 6 bases and 2 bases, there was a span of 14 bases. CDR3 residues: CASSQTGGAYNEQFF. The CDR3 DNA follows: TGCGCCAGCAGCCAAACAGGGGGGGCCTACAATGAGCAGTTCTTC.

The chain is built from TRBV28 and TRBJ2-5, with 7 bases that match TRBD1. Losses at the gene ends were 3 bases for V and 4 bases for J; bases not matched to a gene: 8. Germline V gene data show CDR1 as MDHEN and CDR2 as SYDVKM. This CDR3 contains 15 residues. The CDR3 sequence is CASSLLDPGGETQYF. The CDR3 coding sequence is TGTGCCAGCAGTTTGTTGGACCCAGGGGGAGAGACCCAGTACTTC.

This sequence joins TRBV28 and TRBJ1-1; 9 nucleotides align to TRBD1. Germline CDR1 is MDHEN and CDR2 is SYDVKM. The V and J ends lost 9 bases and 4 bases, in that order; junction bases with no gene match: 6. The CDR3 extends over 13 amino acids. The CDR3 DNA reads TGTGCCAGTCAAGGGGACAGGGTCACTGAAGCTTTCTTT. This translates into CASQGDRVTEAFF.

The genes are TRBV5-4 and TRBJ1-1; TRBD1 is a possible D gene (6 bases). V was cut by 0 bases and J by 1 base, with 10 bases left in between. The CDR3 length is 15 residues. Germline CDR1 SGHNT, CDR2 YYREEE (reference sequence). The CDR3 DNA reads as TGTGCCAGCAGCTTGGCCCCAGGGGAGAACACTGAAGCTTTCTTT. Amino acids: CASSLAPGENTEAFF.

This rearrangement joins TRBV4-1 to TRBJ1-1, with a possible D match to TRBD1 (6 bases). The germline V and J ends were trimmed by 4 bases and 1 base, with 13 bases remaining between them. The CDR3 extends over 15 amino acids. Looked up from germline, CDR1 is MGHRA and CDR2 is YSYEKL. CDR3 DNA: TGCGCCAGCAGCCGCTACAGGGCGGAGAACACTGAAGCTTTCTTT. Translated, it gives CASSRYRAENTEAFF.

The chain is built from TRBV30 and TRBJ1-4; D not certain. The V gene lost 4 bases and the J gene lost 10 bases, with 16 bases spanning the gap. The CDR3 consists of 13 residues. Germline CDR1 GTSNPN, CDR2 SVGIG (reference sequence). CDR3 DNA: TGTGCCTGGACCCTCGGGCGGGCGGGAAAACTGTTTTTT. This gives the protein CAWTLGRAGKLFF.

The rearrangement uses TRBV19 and TRBJ1-4; unclear D gene. This CDR3 spans 15 amino acids. V shed 4 bases and J shed 1 base, with 10 bases lying between them. CDR1 and CDR2 from the germline V gene are LNHDA and SQIVND (reference sequence). CDR3 protein: CASSTGRLTNEKLFF. The CDR3, as DNA: TGTGCCAGTAGTACCGGGAGATTAACTAATGAAAAACTGTTTTTT. The entire variable domain, with the rest obtained from reference TRBV19 and TRBJ1-4, is as follows: DGGITQSPKYLFRKEGQNVTLSCEQNLNHDAMYWYRQDPGQGLRLIYYSQIVNDFQKGDIAEGYSVSREKKESFPLTVTSAQKNPTAFYLCASSTGRLTNEKLFFGSGTQLSVL.

J is TRBJ1-1 and V is TRBV5-1; 9 nucleotides line up with TRBD1. The germline V gene has CDR1 SGHRS and CDR2 YFSETQ. With 2 bases clipped from V and 5 bases from J, the junction kept 7 bases outside the gene matches. The CDR3 has 15 amino acids. CDR3 in DNA: TGCGCCAGCAGCTTACCGGGACAGGGAGTTACTGAAGCTTTCTTT. Translation: CASSLPGQGVTEAFF. Variable domain in full (rest from reference TRBV5-1 and TRBJ1-1): KAGVTQTPRYLIKTRGQQVTLSCSPISGHRSVSWYQQTPGQGLQFLFEYFSETQRNKGNFPGRFSGRQFSNSRSEMNVSTLELGDSALYLCASSLPGQGVTEAFFGQGTRLTVV.

This sequence joins TRBV5-6 and TRBJ2-7, with 8 bases identical to TRBD2. The germline CDR1 and CDR2 sequences are SGHDT and YYEEEE. The CDR3 is 14 amino acids. Unmatched junction bases numbered 10, after V lost 4 bases and J lost 7 bases. The CDR3 region is CASSPGLAASEQYF. The CDR3 coding sequence is TGTGCCAGCAGCCCCGGACTAGCCGCTTCGGAGCAGTACTTC.

This rearrangement joins TRBV25-1 to TRBJ2-5, with TRBD2 matching 13 bases. The CDR3 consists of 17 residues. Germline V CDR1 and CDR2: MGHDK, SYGVNS. V lost 2 bases, J lost 5 bases, and 8 bases stayed unmatched. CDR3 nucleotide sequence: TGTGCCAGCAGTGAAGGAGGGACTAGCGGGATAGGGGAGACCCAGTACTTC. It yields the protein CASSEGGTSGIGETQYF.

This clone was seen just once. The chain uses TRBV12-5 and TRBJ2-3, with 7 bases identical to TRBD1. Trimming at V came to 7 bases and at J to 6 bases, leaving 13 bases not matched to a gene. Germline V gene sequence: CDR1 LGHNT, CDR2 FRNRAP. The CDR3 length is 15 residues. The chain's CDR3 is CASAPGTATVDTQYF. CDR3 DNA sequence: TGTGCTAGTGCACCTGGGACAGCCACCGTGGATACGCAGTATTTT.